This record concerns one T cell receptor beta chain sequence. What this receptor recognizes is not known. No much larger clonotype is one base removed from it; base qualities were not supplied. These data originate in a study of graft-versus-host responses after intestinal transplantation (dated by TCRdb to about 2021). About the full investigation: Multivisceral, liver-intestinal, or isolated intestinal transplants were received by the recipients. Bulk TCR-beta CDR3 sequencing was used to track graft-versus-host and host-versus-graft alloreactive T cell clones in the graft, circulation and bone marrow after intestinal transplantation. Anti-thymocyte globulin induction was given to all recipients, followed by maintenance tacrolimus and steroids for around three years. A cohort of approximately 24 intestinal transplant recipients, including one retransplant, was enrolled, and 3 patients lacking pretransplant specimens were excluded. Samples from a few later patients were sequenced in-house on an Illumina MiSeq with MiXCR processing rather than by the commercial service. A peak of at least 4% donor T cells among recipient peripheral blood mononuclear cells was the definition used for donor T cell macrochimerism. To identify alloreactive clones, pre-transplant mixed lymphocyte reaction products were sequenced and compared with unstimulated pre-transplant donor and recipient T cells.

Library preparation was by the immunoSEQ multiplex PCR assay. Adaptive Biotechnologies carried out high-throughput TCR-beta CDR3 sequencing of genomic DNA for most patients. The original pipeline was this. Adaptive's ImmunoSEQ software supplied the TCR sequencing data for more than 15 patients, while MiXCR and VDJtools were used to process a few other patients. CDR3 nucleotide sequences shared between donor and recipient were removed because the origin of such sequences could not be assigned. At least 2-fold expansion over unstimulated cells and a minimum CFSE-low frequency of 0.002% (template counts) or 0.001% (read counts) were required for clones to be classified as alloreactive. A clone was considered mappable if detected in the sequenced pre-transplant spleen, lymph node, or MLR CFSE-low populations of the donor or recipient. The cumulative frequency of alloreactive clones was calculated as a percentage of all sequences, weighted by copy number. TCRdb obtained this table from immuneACCESS and retained in-frame rearrangements with V and J assigned. These tables miss some clones; where compared with another copy, unresolved V genes account for less than half of the shortfall, and the remainder is unexplained. From that table come the V and J calls and clone size; the DNA was used to work out D and trimming. Within this sample are 90,000 to 100,000 clones, with more than 75% of them counted one time only. The ten largest make up under 1.5% of the sample.

Trimming at the junction amounts to 4 bases on V and 0 bases on J, and the germline ends lie 2 bases apart. The CDR3 spans 12 residues, from the cysteine through the phenylalanine. Only the CDR3 DNA is retained, 36 bases long and in frame from the first base. The germline V gene supplies CDR1 LGHNT and CDR2 FRNRAP. Blood samples were collected up to 4 times in the first month after transplant and then at least monthly when available. Overall study outcomes, separate from this receptor: Patients with donor T cell macrochimerism had high GvH to HvG T cell clonal ratios in their allografts. Early after transplant, peak levels of circulating GvH clones were associated with declines in HvG clones. Conclusions were limited by the relatively low number and heterogeneity of intestinal transplant patients. GvH clones were detected in recipient bone marrow, and some appeared earlier in ileal mucosa or blood, consistent with an intestinal mucosal origin.

The sequencing here drew on PBMCs, taken 255 days after intestinal transplant. The rearrangement joined TRBV12-5 to TRBJ2-3; no D gene is confidently identified. The TCR comes from a human patient who received an intestinal transplant, so some T cells may come from the graft donor. CDR3 region: CASGWSTDTQYF. In nucleotide form, the sequence is TGTGCTAGTGGTTGGAGCACAGATACGCAGTATTTT.